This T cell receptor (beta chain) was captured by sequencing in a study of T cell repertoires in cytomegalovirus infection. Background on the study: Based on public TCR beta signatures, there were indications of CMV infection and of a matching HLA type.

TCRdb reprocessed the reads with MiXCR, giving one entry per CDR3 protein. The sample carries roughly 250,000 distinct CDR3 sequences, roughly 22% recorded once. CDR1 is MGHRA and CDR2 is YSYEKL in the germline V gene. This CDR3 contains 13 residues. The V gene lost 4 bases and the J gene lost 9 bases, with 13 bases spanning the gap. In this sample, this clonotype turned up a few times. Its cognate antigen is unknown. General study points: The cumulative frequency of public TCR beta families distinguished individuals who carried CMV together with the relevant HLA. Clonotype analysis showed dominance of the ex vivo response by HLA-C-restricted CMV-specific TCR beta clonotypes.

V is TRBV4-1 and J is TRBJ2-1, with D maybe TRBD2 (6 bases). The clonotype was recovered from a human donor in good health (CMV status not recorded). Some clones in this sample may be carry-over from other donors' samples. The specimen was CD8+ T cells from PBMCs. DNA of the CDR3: TGCGCCAGCAGCCTGGAGGGGCGGGTTGAGCAGTTCTTC. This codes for CASSLEGRVEQFF.